The present TCR beta chain was sequenced within a study of T cells expressing NK-cell markers. Regarding the study as a whole: Of the CD8+ T cell pool in over 5 donors, roughly 1.0-7.5% was accounted for by dominant NKG2C+ clonotypes. The CD3+CD56-NKG2C+ fraction of a handful of donors was also led by these clonotypes.

A note on this clonotype: Its antigen is currently unknown.

No DNA is given; TCRdb re-called the 5' RACE reads and lists each CDR3 protein once. The sample includes a few hundred thousand distinct CDR3 sequences. The sequenced sample was blood T cells: a sorted CD56 or NKG2C T cell subset, CD4+ or CD8+ T cells, or bulk PBMC T cells (not recorded which). The TCR originated in a man aged 18-70 years in good health.

CDR3 protein: CASSQTSYSADTQYF. The chain recombines TRBV7-3 with TRBJ2-3; TCRdb proposes TRBD2, but this gene call is untestable without DNA. The germline gives CDR1 SGHTA, CDR2 FQGTGA. The CDR3 sequence is 15 residues long.